Below, one T cell receptor beta chain is given with its context. TCRdb re-derived calls from the 5' RACE reads in MiXCR, one entry per CDR3 protein. Among about 720,000 distinct CDR3 sequences listed, approximately 18% were seen once. The data were taken from a study of identical twins. The CDR3 totals 13 residues. Trimming took off 6 bases at V and 7 bases at J, with 12 bases between the two ends. The data were also submitted as part of a second study, on T cells expressing NK-cell markers. That study reports: In a group of 5 or 6 donors, dominant NKG2C+ clonotypes represented 1.0-7.0% of CD8+ T cells.

Specimen: PBMCs. V usage is TRBV12-3 or TRBV12-4 and J usage is TRBJ2-2; the D is unclear. This TCR was sampled from a woman aged 18-29 years in good health. The chain's CDR3 is CASSPRLRGELFF. The CDR3 nucleotides are TGTGCCAGCAGCCCCCGACTCCGCGGGGAGCTGTTTTTT.